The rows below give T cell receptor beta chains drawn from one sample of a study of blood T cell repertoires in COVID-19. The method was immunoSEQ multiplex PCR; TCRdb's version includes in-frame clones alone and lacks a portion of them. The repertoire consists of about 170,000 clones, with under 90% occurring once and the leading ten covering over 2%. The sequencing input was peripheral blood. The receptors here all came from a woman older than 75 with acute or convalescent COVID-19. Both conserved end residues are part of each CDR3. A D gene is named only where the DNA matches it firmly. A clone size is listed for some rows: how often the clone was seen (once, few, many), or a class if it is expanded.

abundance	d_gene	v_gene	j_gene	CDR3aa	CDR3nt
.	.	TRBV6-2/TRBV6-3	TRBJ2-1	CASSLFMGDEQFF	TGTGCCAGCAGTTTATTTATGGGCGATGAGCAGTTCTTC
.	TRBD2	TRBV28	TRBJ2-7	CASSLTGRPWEQYF	TGTGCCAGCAGTTTGACCGGGAGGCCTTGGGAGCAGTACTTC
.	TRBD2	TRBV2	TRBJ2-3	CASSPAGVGTDTQYF	TGTGCCAGCAGCCCCGCGGGGGTGGGCACAGATACGCAGTATTTT
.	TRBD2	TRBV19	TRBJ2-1	CASNPSGFSNEQFF	TGTGCCAGTAACCCTAGCGGGTTCTCCAATGAGCAGTTCTTC
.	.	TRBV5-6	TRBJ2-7	CASSPSGEFNEQYF	TGTGCCAGCAGCCCGTCGGGGGAATTTAACGAGCAGTACTTC
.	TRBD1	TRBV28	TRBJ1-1	CASSRGQGLSEAFF	TGTGCCAGCAGTAGGGGACAGGGTCTGTCTGAAGCTTTCTTT
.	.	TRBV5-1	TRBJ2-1	CASSLIQANNEQFF	TGCGCCAGCAGCTTGATTCAGGCTAACAATGAGCAGTTCTTC
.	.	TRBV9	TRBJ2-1	CASSVVATYNEQFF	TGTGCCAGCAGCGTCGTAGCAACCTACAATGAGCAGTTCTTC
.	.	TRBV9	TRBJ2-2	CASSVDVDTNTGELFF	TGTGCCAGCAGCGTAGATGTAGATACGAACACCGGGGAGCTGTTTTTT
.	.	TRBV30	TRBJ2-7	CAWSVRQASGDAQYF	TGTGCCTGGAGTGTAAGGCAGGCTTCGGGGGACGCGCAGTACTTC
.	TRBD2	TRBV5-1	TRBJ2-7	CASSLAGSSYEQYF	TGCGCCAGCAGCTTAGCGGGGAGTAGCTACGAGCAGTACTTC
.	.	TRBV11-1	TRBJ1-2	CASSLNGIAGYGYTF	TGTGCCAGCAGCTTGAACGGGATTGCCGGCTATGGCTACACCTTC
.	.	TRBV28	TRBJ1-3	CASSISTPNTIYF	TGTGCCAGCAGTATTTCGACTCCAAACACCATATATTTT
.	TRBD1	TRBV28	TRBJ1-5	CASSTDREIGPQHF	TGTGCCAGCAGTACGGACAGGGAAATCGGACCCCAGCATTTT
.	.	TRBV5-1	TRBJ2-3	CASSSQGRDTQYF	TGCGCCAGCAGCTCACAGGGTAGAGATACGCAGTATTTT
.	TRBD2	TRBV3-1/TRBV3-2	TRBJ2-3	CASSQEAGAVDTQYF	TGTGCCAGCAGCCAAGAAGCGGGAGCGGTTGATACGCAGTATTTT
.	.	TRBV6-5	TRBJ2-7	CASGRQGINYEQYF	TGTGCCAGTGGTCGGCAGGGAATCAACTACGAGCAGTACTTC
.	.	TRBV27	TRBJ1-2	CASSFRPREGYTF	TGTGCCAGCAGTTTTCGGCCTCGGGAGGGCTACACCTTC
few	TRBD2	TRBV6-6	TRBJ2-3	CATNSGGLRDTQYF	TGTGCCACAAACTCGGGGGGGCTAAGAGATACGCAGTATTTT
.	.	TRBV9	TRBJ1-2	CASSVSSWGEYGYTF	TGTGCCAGCAGCGTGTCGTCTTGGGGCGAGTATGGCTACACCTTC
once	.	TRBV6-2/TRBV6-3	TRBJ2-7	CASSTYTYEQYF	TGTGCCAGCAGCACGTACACCTACGAGCAGTACTTC
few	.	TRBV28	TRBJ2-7	CASSVSGYEQYF	TGTGCCAGCAGTGTCAGTGGTTACGAGCAGTACTTC
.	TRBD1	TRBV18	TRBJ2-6	CASSDRDRDSGANVLTF	TGTGCCAGCTCAGACCGGGACAGGGACTCTGGGGCCAACGTCCTGACTTTC
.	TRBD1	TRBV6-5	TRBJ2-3	CASSYGTGSTDTQYF	TGTGCCAGCAGTTACGGGACAGGAAGCACAGATACGCAGTATTTT
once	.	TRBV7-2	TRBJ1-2	CASSLERDSYGYTF	TGTGCCAGCAGCTTAGAACGAGACAGCTATGGCTACACCTTC
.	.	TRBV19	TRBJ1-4	CASSTLTDKLFF	TGTGCCAGTAGTACTTTAACAGATAAACTGTTTTTT
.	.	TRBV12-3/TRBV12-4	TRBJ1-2	CASSPTAGSPYTF	TGTGCCAGCAGTCCCACAGCGGGCAGCCCCTACACCTTC
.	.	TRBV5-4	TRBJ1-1	CASSLQGWGTEAFF	TGTGCCAGCAGCTTACAGGGTTGGGGGACTGAAGCTTTCTTT
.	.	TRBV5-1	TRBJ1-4	CASSLLDSLNEKLFF	TGCGCCAGCAGCTTGCTAGACAGCCTAAATGAAAAACTGTTTTTT